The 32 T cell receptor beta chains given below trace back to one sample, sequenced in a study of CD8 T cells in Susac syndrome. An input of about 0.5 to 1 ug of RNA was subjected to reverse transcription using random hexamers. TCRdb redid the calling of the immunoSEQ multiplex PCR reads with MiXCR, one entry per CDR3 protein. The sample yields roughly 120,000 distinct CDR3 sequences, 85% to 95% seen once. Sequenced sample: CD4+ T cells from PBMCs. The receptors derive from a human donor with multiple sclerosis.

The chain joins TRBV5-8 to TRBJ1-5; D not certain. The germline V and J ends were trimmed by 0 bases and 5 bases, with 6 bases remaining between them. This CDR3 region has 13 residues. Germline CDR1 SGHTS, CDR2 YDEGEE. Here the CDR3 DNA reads TGTGCCAGCAGCTTGGTAGGGTATCAGCCCCAGCATTTT. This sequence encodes CASSLVGYQPQHF. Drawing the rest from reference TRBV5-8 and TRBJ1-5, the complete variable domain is EAGVTQSPTHLIKTRGQQATLRCSPISGHTSVYWYQQALGLGLQFLLWYDEGEERNRGNFPPRFSGRQFPNYSSELNVNALELEDSALYLCASSLVGYQPQHFGDGTRLSIL.

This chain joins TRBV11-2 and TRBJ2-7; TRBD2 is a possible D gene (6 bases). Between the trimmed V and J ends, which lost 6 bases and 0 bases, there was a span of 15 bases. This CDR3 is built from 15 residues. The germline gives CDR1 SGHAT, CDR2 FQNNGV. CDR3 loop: CASRLAWRNSYEQYF. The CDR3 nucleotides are TGTGCCAGCAGACTAGCATGGCGCAACTCCTACGAGCAGTACTTC.

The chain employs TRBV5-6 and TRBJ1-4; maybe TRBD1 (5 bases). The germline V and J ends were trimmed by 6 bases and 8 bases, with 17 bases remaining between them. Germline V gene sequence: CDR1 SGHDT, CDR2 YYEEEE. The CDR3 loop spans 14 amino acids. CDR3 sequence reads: CASTARGGAEKLFF. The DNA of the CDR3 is TGTGCCAGCACTGCCCGGGGGGGAGCGGAAAAACTGTTTTTT.

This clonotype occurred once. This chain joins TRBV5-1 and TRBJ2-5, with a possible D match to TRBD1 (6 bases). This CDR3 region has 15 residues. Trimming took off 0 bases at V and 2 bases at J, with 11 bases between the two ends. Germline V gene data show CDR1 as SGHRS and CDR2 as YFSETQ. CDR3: CASSLAGTPQETQYF. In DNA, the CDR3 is TGCGCCAGCAGCTTGGCGGGGACACCGCAAGAGACCCAGTACTTC.

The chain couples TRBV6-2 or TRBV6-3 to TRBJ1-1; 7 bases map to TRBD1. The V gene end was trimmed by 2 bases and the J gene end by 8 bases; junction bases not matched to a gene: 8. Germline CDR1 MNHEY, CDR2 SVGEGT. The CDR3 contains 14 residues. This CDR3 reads CASSYGRGSAEAFF. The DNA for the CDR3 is TGTGCCAGCAGTTACGGCAGGGGGTCCGCGGAAGCTTTCTTT.

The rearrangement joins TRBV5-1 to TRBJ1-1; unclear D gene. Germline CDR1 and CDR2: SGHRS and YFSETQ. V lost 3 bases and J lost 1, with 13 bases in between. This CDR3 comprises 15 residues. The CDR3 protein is CASSSLGGANTEAFF. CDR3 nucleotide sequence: TGCGCCAGCAGCTCCCTGGGAGGAGCGAACACTGAAGCTTTCTTT.

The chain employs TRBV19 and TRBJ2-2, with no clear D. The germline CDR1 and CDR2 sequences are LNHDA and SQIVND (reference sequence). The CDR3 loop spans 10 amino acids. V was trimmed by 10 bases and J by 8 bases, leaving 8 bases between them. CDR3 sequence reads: CATRWGELFF. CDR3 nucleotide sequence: TGTGCCACCAGATGGGGGGAGCTGTTTTTT.

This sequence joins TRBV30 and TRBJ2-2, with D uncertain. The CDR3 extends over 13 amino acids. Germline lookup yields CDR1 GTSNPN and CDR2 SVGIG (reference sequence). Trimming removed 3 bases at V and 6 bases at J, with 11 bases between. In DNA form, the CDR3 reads TGTGCCTGGAGCGCATACCATTCCGGGGAGCTGTTTTTT. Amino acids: CAWSAYHSGELFF.

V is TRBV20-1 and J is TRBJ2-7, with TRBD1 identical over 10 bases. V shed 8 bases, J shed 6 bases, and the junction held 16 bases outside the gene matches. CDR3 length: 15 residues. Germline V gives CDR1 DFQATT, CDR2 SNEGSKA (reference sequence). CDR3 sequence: CSPIKAGTGVSEQYF. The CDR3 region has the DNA TGCAGTCCCATCAAGGCCGGGACAGGGGTTAGCGAGCAGTACTTC.

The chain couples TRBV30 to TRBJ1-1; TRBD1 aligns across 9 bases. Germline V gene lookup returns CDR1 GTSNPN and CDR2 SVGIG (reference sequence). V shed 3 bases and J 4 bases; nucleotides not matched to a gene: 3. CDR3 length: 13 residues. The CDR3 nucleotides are TGTGCCTGGAGCACAGGGGGCAGCACTGAAGCTTTCTTT. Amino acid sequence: CAWSTGGSTEAFF.

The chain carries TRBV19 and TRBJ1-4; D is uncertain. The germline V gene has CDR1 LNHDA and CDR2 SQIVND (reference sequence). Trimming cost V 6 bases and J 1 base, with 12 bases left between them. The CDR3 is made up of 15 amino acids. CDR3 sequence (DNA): TGTGCCAGTAGCCGTGCCCGGGAAACTAATGAAAAACTGTTTTTT. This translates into CASSRARETNEKLFF.

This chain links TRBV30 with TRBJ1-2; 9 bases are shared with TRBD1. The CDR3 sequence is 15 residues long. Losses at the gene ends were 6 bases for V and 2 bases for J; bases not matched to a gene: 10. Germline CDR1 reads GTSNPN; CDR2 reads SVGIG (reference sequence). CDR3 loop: CACEGGTGPNYGYTF. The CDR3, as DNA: TGTGCCTGCGAAGGCGGGACAGGGCCCAACTATGGCTACACCTTC.

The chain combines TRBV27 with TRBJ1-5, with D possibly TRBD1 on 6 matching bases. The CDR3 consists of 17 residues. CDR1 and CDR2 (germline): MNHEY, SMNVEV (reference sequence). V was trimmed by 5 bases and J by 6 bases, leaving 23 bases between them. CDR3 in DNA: TGTGCCAGCAGTCCCCCTGGGACACCACTTGGCGGTCAGCCCCAGCATTTT. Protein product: CASSPPGTPLGGQPQHF.

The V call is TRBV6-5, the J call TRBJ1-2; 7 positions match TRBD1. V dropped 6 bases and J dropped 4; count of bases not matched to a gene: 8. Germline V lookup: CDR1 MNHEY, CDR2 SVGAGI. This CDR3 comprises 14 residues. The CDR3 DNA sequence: TGTGCCAGCAGCGACGGGGACAGATCCTATGGCTACACCTTC. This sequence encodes CASSDGDRSYGYTF.

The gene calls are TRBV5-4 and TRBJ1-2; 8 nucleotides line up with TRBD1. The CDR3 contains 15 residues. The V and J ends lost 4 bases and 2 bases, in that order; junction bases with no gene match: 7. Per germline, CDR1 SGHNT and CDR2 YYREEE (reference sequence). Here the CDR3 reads CASSGGAGGNYGYTF. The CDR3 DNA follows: TGTGCCAGCAGCGGCGGGGCAGGGGGCAACTATGGCTACACCTTC.

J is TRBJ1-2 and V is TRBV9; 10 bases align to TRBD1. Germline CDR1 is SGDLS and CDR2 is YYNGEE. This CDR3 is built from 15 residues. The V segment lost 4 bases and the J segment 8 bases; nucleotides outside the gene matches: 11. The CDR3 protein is CASSPILGTGVGYTF. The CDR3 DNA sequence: TGTGCCAGCAGCCCGATCCTCGGGACAGGGGTCGGCTACACCTTC.

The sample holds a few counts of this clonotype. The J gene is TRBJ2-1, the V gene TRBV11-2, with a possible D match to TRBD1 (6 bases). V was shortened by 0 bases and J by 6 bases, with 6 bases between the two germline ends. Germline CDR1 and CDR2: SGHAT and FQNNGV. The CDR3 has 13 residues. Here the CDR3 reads CASSLDRGNEQFF. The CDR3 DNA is TGTGCCAGCAGCTTAGACAGGGGCAATGAGCAGTTCTTC.

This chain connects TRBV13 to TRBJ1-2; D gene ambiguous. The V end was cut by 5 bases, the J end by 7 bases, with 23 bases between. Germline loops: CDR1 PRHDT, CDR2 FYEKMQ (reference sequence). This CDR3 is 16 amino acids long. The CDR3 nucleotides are TGTGCCAGCAGCGCCCTTGTCCGTCACGGCTTAAGTGGCTACACCTTC. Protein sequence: CASSALVRHGLSGYTF.

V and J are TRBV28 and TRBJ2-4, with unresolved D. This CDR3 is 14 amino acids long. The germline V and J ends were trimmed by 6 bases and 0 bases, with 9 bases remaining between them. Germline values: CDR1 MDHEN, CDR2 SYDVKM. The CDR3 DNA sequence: TGTGCCAGCAGAAAACGACTAGCCAAAAACATTCAGTACTTC. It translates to CASRKRLAKNIQYF.

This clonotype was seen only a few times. As DNA, the CDR3 is TGTGCCAGCAGTTCTCGCAGACTAGCGGGGCCCCAAGAGACCCAGTACTTC. It specifies CASSSRRLAGPQETQYF. The chain is built from TRBV6-2 or TRBV6-3 and TRBJ2-5; TRBD2 matches 11 bases. Germline CDR1 is MNHEY and CDR2 is SVGEGT. With V trimmed by 4 bases and J by 1 base, 8 bases remained unmatched. This CDR3 is built from 17 residues.

The CDR3 bases are TGTGCCAGTAGTATCCAGACAAGCAGGGGCTACACCTTC. This sequence encodes CASSIQTSRGYTF. The chain joins TRBV19 to TRBJ1-2; no firm D call. The CDR3 runs 13 residues. Germline V gives CDR1 LNHDA, CDR2 SQIVND (reference sequence). Trimming took 3 bases from V and 8 from J, leaving 13 bases between them.

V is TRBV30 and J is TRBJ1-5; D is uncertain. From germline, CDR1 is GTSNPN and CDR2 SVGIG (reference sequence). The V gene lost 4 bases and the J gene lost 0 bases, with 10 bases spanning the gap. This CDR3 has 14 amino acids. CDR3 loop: CAWNRALSNQPQHF. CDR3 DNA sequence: TGTGCCTGGAACCGGGCGCTTAGCAATCAGCCCCAGCATTTT.

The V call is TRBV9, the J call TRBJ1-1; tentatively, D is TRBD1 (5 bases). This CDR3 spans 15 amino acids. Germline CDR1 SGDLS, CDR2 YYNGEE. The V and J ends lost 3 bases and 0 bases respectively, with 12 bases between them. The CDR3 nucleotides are TGTGCCAGCAGCGCCACCGGGACTGTGAACACTGAAGCTTTCTTT. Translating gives CASSATGTVNTEAFF.

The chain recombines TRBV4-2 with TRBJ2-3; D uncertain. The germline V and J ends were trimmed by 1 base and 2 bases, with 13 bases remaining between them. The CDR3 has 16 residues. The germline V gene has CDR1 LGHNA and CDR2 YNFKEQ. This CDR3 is CASSQGSTLFTDTQYF. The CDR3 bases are TGTGCCAGCAGCCAAGGTTCCACCCTCTTCACAGATACGCAGTATTTT.

For the CDR3, the DNA is TGCAGTGCTTCTGGACAGGGAGGTGAAAAACTGTTTTTT. It yields the protein CSASGQGGEKLFF. This chain links TRBV20-1 with TRBJ1-4; 8 nucleotides agree with TRBD1. Germline V lookup: CDR1 DFQATT, CDR2 SNEGSKA (reference sequence). The CDR3 length is 13 residues. With V trimmed by 5 bases and J by 7 bases, 6 bases remained unmatched.

CDR3 nucleotides: TGCGCCAGCAGCATCCGACAGGGGACGATGAACACTGAAGCTTTCTTT. This encodes CASSIRQGTMNTEAFF. The chain couples TRBV5-1 to TRBJ1-1, with 8 bases fitting TRBD1. V lost 4 bases to trimming and J lost 0 bases; unmatched junction nucleotides: 8. CDR3 length equals 16 residues. Looked up from germline, CDR1 is SGHRS and CDR2 is YFSETQ.

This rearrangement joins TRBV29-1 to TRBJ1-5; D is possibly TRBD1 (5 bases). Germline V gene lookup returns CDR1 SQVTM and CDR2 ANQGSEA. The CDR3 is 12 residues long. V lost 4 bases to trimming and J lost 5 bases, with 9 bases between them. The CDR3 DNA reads TGCAGCGTTGGAGGGGCCGATCAGCCCCAGCATTTT. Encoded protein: CSVGGADQPQHF.

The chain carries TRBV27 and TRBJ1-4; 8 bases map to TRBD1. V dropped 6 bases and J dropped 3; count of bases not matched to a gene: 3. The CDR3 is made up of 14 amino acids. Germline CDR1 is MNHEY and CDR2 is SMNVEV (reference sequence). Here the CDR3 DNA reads TGTGCCAGCAGGCTGACAGGGGCTAATGAAAAACTGTTTTTT. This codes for CASRLTGANEKLFF.

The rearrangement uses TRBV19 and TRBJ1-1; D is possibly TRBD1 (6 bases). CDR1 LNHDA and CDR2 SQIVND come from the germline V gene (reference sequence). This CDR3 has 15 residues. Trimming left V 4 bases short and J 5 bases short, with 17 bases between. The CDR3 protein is CASSTDRFRGTEAFF. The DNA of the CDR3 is TGTGCCAGTAGTACCGACAGGTTTAGAGGAACTGAAGCTTTCTTT. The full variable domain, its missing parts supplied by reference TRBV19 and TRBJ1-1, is DGGITQSPKYLFRKEGQNVTLSCEQNLNHDAMYWYRQDPGQGLRLIYYSQIVNDFQKGDIAEGYSVSREKKESFPLTVTSAQKNPTAFYLCASSTDRFRGTEAFFGQGTRLTVV.

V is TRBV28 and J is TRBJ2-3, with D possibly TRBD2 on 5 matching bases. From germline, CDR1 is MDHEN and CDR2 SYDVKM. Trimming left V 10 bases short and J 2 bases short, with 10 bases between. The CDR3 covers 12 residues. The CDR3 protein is CAIDGVTDTQYF. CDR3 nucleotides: TGTGCCATCGACGGGGTCACAGATACGCAGTATTTT.

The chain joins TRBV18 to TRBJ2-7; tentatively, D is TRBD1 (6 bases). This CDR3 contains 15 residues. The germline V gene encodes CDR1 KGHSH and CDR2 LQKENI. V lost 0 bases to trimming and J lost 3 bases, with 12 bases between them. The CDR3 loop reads CASSPPGRGYYEQYF. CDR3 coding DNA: TGTGCCAGCTCACCACCGGGCAGGGGCTACTACGAGCAGTACTTC.

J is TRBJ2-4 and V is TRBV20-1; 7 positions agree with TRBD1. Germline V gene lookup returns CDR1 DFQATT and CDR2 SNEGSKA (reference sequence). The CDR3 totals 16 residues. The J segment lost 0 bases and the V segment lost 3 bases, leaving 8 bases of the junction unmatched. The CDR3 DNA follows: TGCAGTGCTAGCCTCGGGACAGCCCTAGCCAAAAACATTCAGTACTTC. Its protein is CSASLGTALAKNIQYF.